The sequence of this T cell receptor (beta chain) was determined in a study of regulatory T cells in long-lasting Graves disease. This clonotype was recorded many times. CDR3 size: 13 residues. From germline, CDR1 is LGHDT and CDR2 YNNKEL (reference sequence). Trimming took 5 bases from V and 5 from J; bases not matched to a gene: 4. Time point defined: newly diagnosed GD, antithyroid drugs for less than 3 months. The authors made the TCR library using RNA they extracted from PBMCs. According to the study, TCR beta libraries were built with iRepertoire HTBI primers and CDR3-region Arm-PCR. From the multiplex PCR reads, TCRdb called clonotypes with MiXCR, one entry per CDR3 protein. The sample lists some 500,000 distinct CDR3 sequences; about 15% were seen once. The data were also submitted as part of a second study, on T cells in Graves' hyperthyroidism and ophthalmopathy.

The sample consisted of peripheral blood mononuclear cells (PBMCs), taken at new diagnosis, from a patient treated with antithyroid drugs. The sequence derives from a woman aged 35-60 years with Graves disease. The rearrangement links TRBV3-1 to TRBJ2-3; 7 bases are a match to TRBD1. In nucleotides, the CDR3 is TGTGCCAGCAGCTCAGGGGGTCGAGATACGCAGTATTTT. Translation: CASSSGGRDTQYF.